This T cell receptor beta chain was sequenced for a study of blood T cell repertoires in COVID-19. TCRdb keeps only in-frame clones here, not all; method: immunoSEQ multiplex PCR. The table lists about 400,000 clones, about 90% of them singletons. Per the germline V gene, CDR1 is SEHNR and CDR2 is FQNEAQ (reference sequence). Trimming cost V 0 bases and J 3 bases, with 11 bases left between them. The CDR3 runs 15 residues. The rearrangement joins TRBV7-9 to TRBJ1-2; D unclear. The receptor's source is a woman aged 25-40 years who had recovered from COVID-19. The sequenced sample consisted of PBMCs or T cells enriched from blood (not recorded which). The CDR3 loop reads CASSLAWEIDYGYTF. For the CDR3, the DNA is TGTGCCAGCAGCTTAGCCTGGGAGATTGACTATGGCTACACCTTC.